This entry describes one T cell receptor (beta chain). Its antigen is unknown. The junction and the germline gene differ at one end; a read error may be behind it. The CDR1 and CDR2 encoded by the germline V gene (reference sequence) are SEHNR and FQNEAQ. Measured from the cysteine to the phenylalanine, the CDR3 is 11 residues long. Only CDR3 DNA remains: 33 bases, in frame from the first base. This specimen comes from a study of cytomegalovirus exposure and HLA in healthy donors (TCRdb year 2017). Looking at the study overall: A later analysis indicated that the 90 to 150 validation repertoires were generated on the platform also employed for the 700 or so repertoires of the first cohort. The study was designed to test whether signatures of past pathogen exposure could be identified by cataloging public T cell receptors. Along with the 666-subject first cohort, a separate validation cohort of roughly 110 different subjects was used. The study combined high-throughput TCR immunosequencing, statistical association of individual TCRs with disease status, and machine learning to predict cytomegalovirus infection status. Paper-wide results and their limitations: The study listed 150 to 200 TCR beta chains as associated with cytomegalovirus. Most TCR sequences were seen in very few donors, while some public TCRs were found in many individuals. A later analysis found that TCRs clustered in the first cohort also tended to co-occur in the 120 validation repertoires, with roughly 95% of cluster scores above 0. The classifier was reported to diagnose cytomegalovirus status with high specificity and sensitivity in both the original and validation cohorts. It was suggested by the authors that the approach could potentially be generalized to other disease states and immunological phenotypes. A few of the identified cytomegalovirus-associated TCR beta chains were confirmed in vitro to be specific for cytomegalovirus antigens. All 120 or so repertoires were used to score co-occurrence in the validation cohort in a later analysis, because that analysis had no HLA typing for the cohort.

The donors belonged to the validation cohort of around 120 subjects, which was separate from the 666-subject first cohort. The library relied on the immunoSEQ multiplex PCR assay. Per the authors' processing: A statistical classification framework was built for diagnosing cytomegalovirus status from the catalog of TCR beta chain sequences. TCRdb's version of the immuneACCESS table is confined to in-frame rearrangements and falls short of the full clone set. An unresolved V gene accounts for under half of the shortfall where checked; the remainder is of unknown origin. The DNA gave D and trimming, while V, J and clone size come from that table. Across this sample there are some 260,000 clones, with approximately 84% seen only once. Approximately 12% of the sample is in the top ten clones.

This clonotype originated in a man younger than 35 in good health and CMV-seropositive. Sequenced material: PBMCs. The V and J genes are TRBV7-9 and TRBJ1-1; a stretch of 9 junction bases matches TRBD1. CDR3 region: CASSWDRDKIF. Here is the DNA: TGTGCCAGCAGCTGGGACAGGGACAAGATCTTT.